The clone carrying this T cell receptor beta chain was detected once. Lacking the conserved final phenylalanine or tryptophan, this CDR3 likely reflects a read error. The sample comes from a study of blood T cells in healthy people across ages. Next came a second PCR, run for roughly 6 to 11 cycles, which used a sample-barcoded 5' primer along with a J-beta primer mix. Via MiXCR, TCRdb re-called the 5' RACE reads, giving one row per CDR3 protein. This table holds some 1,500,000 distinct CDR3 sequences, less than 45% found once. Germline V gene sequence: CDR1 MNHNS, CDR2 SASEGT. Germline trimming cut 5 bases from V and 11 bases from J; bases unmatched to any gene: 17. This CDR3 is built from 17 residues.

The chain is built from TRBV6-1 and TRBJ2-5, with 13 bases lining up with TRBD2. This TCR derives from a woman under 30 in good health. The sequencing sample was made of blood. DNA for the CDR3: TGTGCCAGCAGTCCTTCTCCGGGACTAGCGGGGATCAATGAGCAGTACTCC. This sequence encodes CASSPSPGLAGINEQYS.